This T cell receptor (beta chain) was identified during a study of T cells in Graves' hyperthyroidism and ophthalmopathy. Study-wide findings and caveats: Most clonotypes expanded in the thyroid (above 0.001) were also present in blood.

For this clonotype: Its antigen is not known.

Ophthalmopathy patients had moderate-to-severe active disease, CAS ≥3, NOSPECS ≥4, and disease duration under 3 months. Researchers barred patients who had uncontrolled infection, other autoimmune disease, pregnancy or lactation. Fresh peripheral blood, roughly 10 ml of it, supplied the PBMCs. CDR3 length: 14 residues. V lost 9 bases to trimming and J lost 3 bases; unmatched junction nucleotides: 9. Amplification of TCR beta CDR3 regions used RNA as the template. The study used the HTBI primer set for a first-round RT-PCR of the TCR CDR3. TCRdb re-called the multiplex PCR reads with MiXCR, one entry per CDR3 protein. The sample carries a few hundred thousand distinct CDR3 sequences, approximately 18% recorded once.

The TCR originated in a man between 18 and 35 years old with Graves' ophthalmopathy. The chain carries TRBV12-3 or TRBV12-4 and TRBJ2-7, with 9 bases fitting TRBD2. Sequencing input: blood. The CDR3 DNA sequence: TGTGCCAGTTCGAGGCGGGGGGGCGTCTACGAGCAGTACTTC. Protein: CASSRRGGVYEQYF.